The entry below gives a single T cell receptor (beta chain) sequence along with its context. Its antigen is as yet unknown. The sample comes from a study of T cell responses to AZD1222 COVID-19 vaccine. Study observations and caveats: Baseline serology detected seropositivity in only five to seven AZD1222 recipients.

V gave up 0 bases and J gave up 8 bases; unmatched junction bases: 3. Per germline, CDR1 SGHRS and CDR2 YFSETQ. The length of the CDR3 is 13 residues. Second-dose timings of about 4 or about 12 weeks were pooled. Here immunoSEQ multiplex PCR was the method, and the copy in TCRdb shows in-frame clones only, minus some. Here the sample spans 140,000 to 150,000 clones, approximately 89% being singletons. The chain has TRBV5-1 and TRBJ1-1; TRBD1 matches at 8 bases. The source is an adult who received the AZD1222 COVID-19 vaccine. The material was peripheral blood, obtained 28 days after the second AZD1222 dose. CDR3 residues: CASSLGQGPEAFF. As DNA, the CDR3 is TGCGCCAGCAGCTTGGGACAGGGGCCCGAAGCTTTCTTT.